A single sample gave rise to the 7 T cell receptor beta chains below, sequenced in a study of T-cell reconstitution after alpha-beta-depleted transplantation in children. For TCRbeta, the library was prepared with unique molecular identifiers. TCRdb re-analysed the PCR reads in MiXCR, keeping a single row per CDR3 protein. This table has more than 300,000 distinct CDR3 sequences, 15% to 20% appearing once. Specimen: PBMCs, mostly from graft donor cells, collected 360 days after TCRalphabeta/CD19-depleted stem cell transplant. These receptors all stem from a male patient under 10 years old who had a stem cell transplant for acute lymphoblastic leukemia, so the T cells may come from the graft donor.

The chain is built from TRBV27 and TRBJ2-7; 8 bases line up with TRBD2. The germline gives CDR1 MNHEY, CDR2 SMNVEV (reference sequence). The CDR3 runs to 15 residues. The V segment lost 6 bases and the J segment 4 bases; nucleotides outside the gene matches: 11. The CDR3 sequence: CASSPGAGVVYEQYF. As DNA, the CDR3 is TGTGCCAGCAGCCCTGGAGCGGGAGTTGTTTACGAGCAGTACTTC.

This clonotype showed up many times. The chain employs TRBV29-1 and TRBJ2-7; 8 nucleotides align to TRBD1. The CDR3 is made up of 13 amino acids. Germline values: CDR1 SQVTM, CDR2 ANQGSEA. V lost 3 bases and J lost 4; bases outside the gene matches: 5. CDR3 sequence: CSVEPGGSYEQYF. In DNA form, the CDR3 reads TGCAGCGTTGAGCCAGGGGGCTCTTACGAGCAGTACTTC.

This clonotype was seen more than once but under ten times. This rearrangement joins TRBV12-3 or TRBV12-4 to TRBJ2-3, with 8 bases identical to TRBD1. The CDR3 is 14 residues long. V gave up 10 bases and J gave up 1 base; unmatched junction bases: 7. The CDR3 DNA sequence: TGTGCCAACTCCAGGACAGGGCGCACAGATACGCAGTATTTT. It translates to CANSRTGRTDTQYF.

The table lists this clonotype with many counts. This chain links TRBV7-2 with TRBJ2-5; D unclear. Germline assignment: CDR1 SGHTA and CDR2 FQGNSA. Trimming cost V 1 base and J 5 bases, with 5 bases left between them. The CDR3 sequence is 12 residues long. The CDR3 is CASSLVWETQYF. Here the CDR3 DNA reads TGTGCCAGCAGCTTAGTTTGGGAGACCCAGTACTTC.

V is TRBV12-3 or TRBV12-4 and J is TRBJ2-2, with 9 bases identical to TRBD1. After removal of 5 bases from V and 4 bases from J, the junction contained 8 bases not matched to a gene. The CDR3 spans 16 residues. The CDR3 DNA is TGTGCCAGCAGTGTAATGGGACAGGGAATCACCGGGGAGCTGTTTTTT. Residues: CASSVMGQGITGELFF.

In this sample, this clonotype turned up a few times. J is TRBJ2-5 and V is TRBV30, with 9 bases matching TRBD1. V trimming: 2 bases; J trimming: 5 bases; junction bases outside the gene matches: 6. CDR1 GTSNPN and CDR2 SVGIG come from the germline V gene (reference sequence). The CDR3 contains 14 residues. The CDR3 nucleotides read TGTGCCTGGAGTACAGGGGGCCTTCTCGAGACCCAGTACTTC. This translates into CAWSTGGLLETQYF.

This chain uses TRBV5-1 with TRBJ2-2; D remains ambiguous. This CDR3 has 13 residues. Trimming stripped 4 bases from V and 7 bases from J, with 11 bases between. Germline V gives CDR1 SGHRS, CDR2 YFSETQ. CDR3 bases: TGCGCCAGCAGCACGACGTCCGGCGGGGAGCTGTTTTTT. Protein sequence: CASSTTSGGELFF.